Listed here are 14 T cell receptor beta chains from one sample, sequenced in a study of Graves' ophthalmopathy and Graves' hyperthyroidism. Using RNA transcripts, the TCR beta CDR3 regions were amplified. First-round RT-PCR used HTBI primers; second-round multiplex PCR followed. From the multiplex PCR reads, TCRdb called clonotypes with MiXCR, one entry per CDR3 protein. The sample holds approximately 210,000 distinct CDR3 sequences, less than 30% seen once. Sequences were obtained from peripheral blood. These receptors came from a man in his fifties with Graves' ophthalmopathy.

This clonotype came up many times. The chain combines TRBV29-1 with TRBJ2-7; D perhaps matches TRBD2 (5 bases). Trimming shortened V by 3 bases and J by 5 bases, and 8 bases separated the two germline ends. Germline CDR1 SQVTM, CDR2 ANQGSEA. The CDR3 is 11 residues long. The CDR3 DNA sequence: TGCAGCGTTGAGGTGAGGGACGAGCAGTACTTC. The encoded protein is CSVEVRDEQYF.

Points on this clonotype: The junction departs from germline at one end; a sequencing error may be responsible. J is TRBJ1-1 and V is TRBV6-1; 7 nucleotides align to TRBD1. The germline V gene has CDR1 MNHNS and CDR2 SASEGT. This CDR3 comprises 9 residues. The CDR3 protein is CASRPDRVF. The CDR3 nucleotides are TGTGCCAGCAGGCCCGACAGGGTTTTT.

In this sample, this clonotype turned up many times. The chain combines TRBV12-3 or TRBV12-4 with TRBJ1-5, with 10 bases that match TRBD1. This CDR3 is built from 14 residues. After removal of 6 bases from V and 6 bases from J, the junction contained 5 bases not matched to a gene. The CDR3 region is CASRGGQGRQPQHF. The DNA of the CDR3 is TGTGCCAGCAGGGGGGGACAGGGGCGTCAGCCCCAGCATTTT.

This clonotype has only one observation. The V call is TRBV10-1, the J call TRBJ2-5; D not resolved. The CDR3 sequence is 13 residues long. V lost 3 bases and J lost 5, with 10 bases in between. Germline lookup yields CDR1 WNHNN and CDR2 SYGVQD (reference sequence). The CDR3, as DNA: TGCGCCAGCAGTGATAGGTTGGGGGAGACCCAGTACTTC. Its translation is CASSDRLGETQYF.

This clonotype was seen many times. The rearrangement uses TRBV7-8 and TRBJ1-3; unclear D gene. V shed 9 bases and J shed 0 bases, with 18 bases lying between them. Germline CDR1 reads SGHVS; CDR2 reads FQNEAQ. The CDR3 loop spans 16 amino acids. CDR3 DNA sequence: TGTGCCAGTACAGCGTTCGTAGAGACCTCTGGAAACACCATATATTTT. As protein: CASTAFVETSGNTIYF. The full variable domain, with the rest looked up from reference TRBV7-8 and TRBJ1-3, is GAGVSQSPRYKVAKRGQDVALRCDPISGHVSLFWYQQALGQGPEFLTYFQNEAQLDKSGLPSDRFFAERPEGSVSTLKIQRTQQEDSAVYLCASTAFVETSGNTIYFGEGSWLTVV.

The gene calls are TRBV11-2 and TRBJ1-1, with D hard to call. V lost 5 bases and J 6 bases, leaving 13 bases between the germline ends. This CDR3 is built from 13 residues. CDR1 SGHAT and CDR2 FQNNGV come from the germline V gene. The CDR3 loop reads CASSLDVDAEAFF. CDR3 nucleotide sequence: TGTGCCAGCAGCCTGGACGTGGACGCTGAAGCTTTCTTT.

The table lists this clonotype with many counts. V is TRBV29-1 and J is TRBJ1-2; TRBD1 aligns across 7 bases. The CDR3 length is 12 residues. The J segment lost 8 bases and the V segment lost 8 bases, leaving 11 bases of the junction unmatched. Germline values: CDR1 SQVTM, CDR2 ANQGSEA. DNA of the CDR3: TGCAGCTCACGACAGGGACGGGAGGGCTACACCTTC. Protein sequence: CSSRQGREGYTF.

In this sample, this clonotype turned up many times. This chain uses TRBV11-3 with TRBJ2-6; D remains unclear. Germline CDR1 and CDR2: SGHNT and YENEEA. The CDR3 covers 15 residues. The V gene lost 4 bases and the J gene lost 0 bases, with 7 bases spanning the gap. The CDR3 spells CASSSPGSGANVLTF. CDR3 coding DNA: TGTGCCAGCAGCTCCCCCGGCTCTGGGGCCAACGTCCTGACTTTC.

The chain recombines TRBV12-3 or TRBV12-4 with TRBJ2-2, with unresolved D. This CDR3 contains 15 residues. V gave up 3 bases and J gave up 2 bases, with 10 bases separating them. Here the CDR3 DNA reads TGTGCCAGCAGTTTTAATCCGCAAAACACCGGGGAGCTGTTTTTT. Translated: CASSFNPQNTGELFF.

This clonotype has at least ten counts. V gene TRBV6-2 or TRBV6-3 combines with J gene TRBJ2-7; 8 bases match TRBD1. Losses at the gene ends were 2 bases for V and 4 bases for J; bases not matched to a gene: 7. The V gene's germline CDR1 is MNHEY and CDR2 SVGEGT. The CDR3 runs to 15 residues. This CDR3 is CASSYAPGQEYEQYF. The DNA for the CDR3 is TGTGCCAGCAGTTACGCACCGGGACAGGAATACGAGCAGTACTTC.

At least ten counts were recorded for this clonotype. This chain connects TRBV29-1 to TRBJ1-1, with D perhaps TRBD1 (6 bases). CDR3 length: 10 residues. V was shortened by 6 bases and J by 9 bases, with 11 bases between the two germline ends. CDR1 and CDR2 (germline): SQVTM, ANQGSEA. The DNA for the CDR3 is TGCAGCGTAGATGGGGGCAAAGCTTTCTTT. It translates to CSVDGGKAFF. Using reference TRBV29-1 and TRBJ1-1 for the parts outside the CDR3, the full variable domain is SAVISQKPSRDICQRGTSLTIQCQVDSQVTMMFWYRQQPGQSLTLIATANQGSEATYESGFVIDKFPISRPNLTFSTLTVSNMSPEDSSIYLCSVDGGKAFFGQGTRLTVV.

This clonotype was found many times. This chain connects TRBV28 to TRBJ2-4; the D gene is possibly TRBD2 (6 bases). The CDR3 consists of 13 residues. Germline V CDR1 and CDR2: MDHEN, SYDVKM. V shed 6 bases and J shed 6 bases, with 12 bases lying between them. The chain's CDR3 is CASSQGRLNIQYF. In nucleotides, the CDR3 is TGTGCCAGCAGCCAAGGGAGGCTAAACATTCAGTACTTC.

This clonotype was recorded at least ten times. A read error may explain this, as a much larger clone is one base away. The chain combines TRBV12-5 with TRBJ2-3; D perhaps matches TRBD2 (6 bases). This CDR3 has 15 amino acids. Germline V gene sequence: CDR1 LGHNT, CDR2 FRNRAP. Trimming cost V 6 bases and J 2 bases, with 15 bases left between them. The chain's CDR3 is CASGPGAGFTDTQYF. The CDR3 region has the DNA TGTGCTAGTGGCCCCGGGGCGGGGTTCACAGATACGCAGTATTTT.

CDR3: CASSYGGAGTEAFF. For the CDR3, the DNA is TGTGCCAGCAGTTACGGTGGTGCGGGCACTGAAGCTTTCTTT. The rearrangement joins TRBV6-5 to TRBJ1-1, with no clear D. Germline CDR1 is MNHEY and CDR2 is SVGAGI. The V end was cut by 2 bases, the J end by 4 bases, with 11 bases between. This CDR3 is 14 amino acids long.